The 3 T cell receptor beta chains in this list originate from one sample, sequenced in a study of identical twins. TCRdb re-called the 5' RACE reads with MiXCR, one entry per CDR3 protein. The data hold 350,000 to 400,000 distinct CDR3 sequences, with about 9% observed a single time. The sequenced material came from naive T cells sorted from blood. These receptors all come from a woman between 50 and 59 years old in good health.

The sample holds a few counts of this clonotype. This chain links TRBV3-1 with TRBJ2-5; D ambiguous. The germline V gene has CDR1 LGHDT and CDR2 YNNKEL (reference sequence). V lost 2 bases, J lost 1 base, and 5 bases lay in between. The CDR3 is 13 amino acids. The CDR3 DNA follows: TGTGCCAGCAGCCAAAGGACCCAAGAGACCCAGTACTTC. Amino acid sequence: CASSQRTQETQYF.

The chain recombines TRBV20-1 with TRBJ2-3; 8 positions agree with TRBD2. Germline trimming cut 3 bases from V and 3 bases from J; bases unmatched to any gene: 11. Germline CDR1 reads DFQATT; CDR2 reads SNEGSKA (reference sequence). There are 16 residues in the CDR3. DNA for the CDR3: TGCAGTGCTAGTGATTCTAGCGGGCGAGCAACAGATACGCAGTATTTT. Encoded protein: CSASDSSGRATDTQYF.

V gene TRBV11-2 combines with J gene TRBJ2-1; a possible D gene is TRBD2 (6 bases). This CDR3 has 18 amino acids. V dropped 4 bases and J dropped 2 bases, with 21 bases sitting between them. Germline V lookup: CDR1 SGHAT, CDR2 FQNNGV. The CDR3 region is CASSSSRAGTTAYNEQFF. DNA of the CDR3: TGTGCCAGCAGCTCTTCACGAGCGGGCACGACAGCCTACAATGAGCAGTTCTTC.